Given below is one T cell receptor beta chain in context. What it recognizes is unknown. Clones were sequenced by immunoSEQ multiplex PCR, and TCRdb holds only the in-frame ones, with some missing. The sample has 140,000 to 150,000 clones, 93% seen once; the top ten hold under 6.5%. The sample originates from a study of T cell responses to AZD1222 COVID-19 vaccine. Study context: Doses given second, at about 4 or about 12 weeks, were pooled. Study results and caveats: Among AZD1222 vaccinees, only six or seven were seropositive at baseline. A mostly white British donor set with more females was recruited, and clonal diversity was possibly underestimated.

Germline loops: CDR1 MGHRA, CDR2 YSYEKL. There are 13 residues in the CDR3. Trimming removed 1 base from V and 2 bases from J, with 5 bases in between. The material sequenced was peripheral blood, taken on day 0 of AZD1222 vaccination. The genes are TRBV4-1 and TRBJ2-5; a possible D gene is TRBD1 (5 bases). The origin of this receptor is an adult in good health. This CDR3 reads CASSQGQQETQYF. The CDR3 nucleotides are TGCGCCAGCAGCCAAGGACAGCAAGAGACCCAGTACTTC.